This T cell receptor (beta chain) was found in a study of blood T cells in healthy people across ages. Trimming cost V 6 bases and J 7 bases; bases outside gene matches: 14. The CDR3 covers 16 residues. Germline V gene sequence: CDR1 KGHSH, CDR2 LQKENI. Primed by a sample-barcoded 5' primer and a J-beta primer mix, a second PCR proceeded for about 7 to 11 cycles. Sequencing recovered at least 3 million CDR3-containing paired-end reads from each sample. Each CDR3 protein is one row after TCRdb ran MiXCR on the 5' RACE reads. The data contain some 710,000 distinct CDR3 sequences, about 47% of them singletons.

The chain links TRBV18 to TRBJ2-1, with 8 bases lining up with TRBD1. The sequence came from a man older than 75 in good health. Sequencing was carried out using blood. CDR3 sequence reads: CASSTVFGQGRNEQFF. CDR3 sequence (DNA): TGTGCCAGCTCTACCGTTTTCGGACAGGGAAGGAATGAGCAGTTCTTC.